This T cell receptor (beta chain) comes out of a study of control samples from healthy donors and cancer patients. Looked up from germline, CDR1 is SGDLS and CDR2 is YYNGEE. There are 15 residues in the CDR3. V was pared by 0 bases and J by 2 bases, with 9 bases between. Generated by immunoSEQ multiplex PCR, the TCRdb table keeps only in-frame clones and is missing some. The profile shows around 140,000 clones, roughly 93% of them singletons. The clonotype originates from a young man in good health. V is TRBV9 and J is TRBJ2-1; tentative D call: TRBD1 (6 bases). What was sequenced was blood. Here the CDR3 reads CASSVDQGTYNEQFF. For the CDR3, the DNA is TGTGCCAGCAGCGTAGATCAGGGGACCTACAATGAGCAGTTCTTC.